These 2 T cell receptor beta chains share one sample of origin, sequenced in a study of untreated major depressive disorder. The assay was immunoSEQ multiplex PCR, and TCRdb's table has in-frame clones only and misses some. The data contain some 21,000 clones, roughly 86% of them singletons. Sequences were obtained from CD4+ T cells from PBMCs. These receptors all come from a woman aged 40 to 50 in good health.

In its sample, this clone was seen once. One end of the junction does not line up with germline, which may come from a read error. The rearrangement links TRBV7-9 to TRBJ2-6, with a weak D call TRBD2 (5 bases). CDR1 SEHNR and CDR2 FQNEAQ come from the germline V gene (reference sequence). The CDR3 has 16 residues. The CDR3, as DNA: TGTGCCAGCACCTTAGCGCGAAAATCTGGGGCCAACGTCCTGACTTTC. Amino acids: CASTLARKSGANVLTF.

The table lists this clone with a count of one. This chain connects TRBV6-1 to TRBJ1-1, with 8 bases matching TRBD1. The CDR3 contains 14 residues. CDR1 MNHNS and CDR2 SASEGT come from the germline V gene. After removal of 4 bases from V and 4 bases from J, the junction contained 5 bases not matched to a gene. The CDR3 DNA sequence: TGTGCCAGCAGTGGGACAGGGAGGAGCACTGAAGCTTTCTTT. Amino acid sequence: CASSGTGRSTEAFF.